The rows below give T cell receptor beta chains drawn from one sample of a study of cytomegalovirus exposure and HLA in healthy donors. The repertoire was sequenced with immunoSEQ multiplex PCR; TCRdb's copy has only in-frame clones and lacks some. The repertoire holds about 160,000 clones, with 80% as singletons. Source material: PBMCs. Receptors were obtained from a man younger than 45 in good health and CMV-seronegative. Both conserved end residues are part of each CDR3. D genes are given only for firm matches. The size entry is marked missing in some rows and otherwise reads once, few, many or a size class.

>few|13|TRBV7-2|-|TRBJ2-3
CASSLAWQGSGYF
TGTGCCAGCAGCTTAGCGTGGCAGGGGAGTGGGTATTTT
>-|15|TRBV28|TRBD1|TRBJ2-5
CASSPGQGFQETQYF
TGTGCCAGCAGTCCCGGACAGGGTTTCCAAGAGACCCAGTACTTC
>-|15|TRBV6-1|TRBD1|TRBJ2-2
CASSRTGKNTGELFF
TGTGCCAGCAGCCGGACAGGGAAGAACACCGGGGAGCTGTTTTTT
>-|12|TRBV6-5|-|TRBJ2-3
CASSPTGDTQYF
TGTGCCAGCAGCCCCACAGGGGATACGCAGTATTTT
>-|13|TRBV29-1|-|TRBJ2-7
CSFRGQASYEQYF
TGCAGCTTTAGAGGGCAGGCCTCCTACGAGCAGTACTTC
>-|17|TRBV7-2|TRBD2|TRBJ2-3
CASSLEGSGGAGDTQYF
TGTGCCAGCAGCTTAGAGGGTAGCGGGGGGGCCGGGGATACGCAGTATTTT
>-|17|TRBV14|-|TRBJ2-1
CASSQVPLSGLYNEQFF
TGTGCCAGCAGCCAAGTACCCCTGTCGGGACTTTACAATGAGCAGTTCTTC
>-|15|TRBV6-6|-|TRBJ1-5
CASSYIGQLNQPQHF
TGTGCCAGCAGTTACATTGGACAGCTCAATCAGCCCCAGCATTTT
>-|16|TRBV27|-|TRBJ2-1
CASSFSQGSLYNEQFF
TGTGCCAGCAGTTTCAGTCAGGGGTCCCTTTACAATGAGCAGTTCTTC
>once|15|TRBV28|TRBD2|TRBJ2-5
CASASSGGLKETQYF
TGTGCCAGCGCCTCTAGCGGGGGCCTGAAAGAGACCCAGTACTTC
>-|16|TRBV13|-|TRBJ2-2
CASSLKPGVWAGELFF
TGTGCCAGCAGCCTAAAACCGGGAGTCTGGGCCGGGGAGCTGTTTTTT
>few|14|TRBV7-9|-|TRBJ2-1
CASSLVAKRDEQFF
TGTGCCAGCAGCTTAGTAGCGAAGCGGGATGAGCAGTTCTTC
>-|17|TRBV7-8|TRBD1|TRBJ1-3
CASSPGQGAVSGNTIYF
TGTGCCAGCAGCCCCGGACAGGGCGCGGTTTCTGGAAACACCATATATTTT
>-|11|TRBV11-2|-|TRBJ2-3
CASLTTDTQYF
TGTGCCAGCCTTACTACAGATACGCAGTATTTT
>-|14|TRBV5-1|-|TRBJ2-1
CASSLRDSENEQFF
TGCGCCAGCAGCTTGAGGGACTCCGAAAATGAGCAGTTCTTC
>-|17|TRBV18|TRBD2|TRBJ2-6
CASSAGTSASGANVLTF
TGTGCCAGCTCAGCCGGGACTAGCGCCTCTGGGGCCAACGTCCTGACTTTC
>few|12|TRBV7-9|-|TRBJ1-3
CASARTGDTIYF
TGTGCCAGCGCCAGGACCGGGGACACCATATATTTT
>-|14|TRBV19|TRBD1|TRBJ1-2
CASSPIGTADGYTF
TGTGCCAGTAGTCCGATCGGGACAGCAGATGGCTACACCTTC
>-|12|TRBV2|TRBD1|TRBJ2-1
CASRDRDNEQFF
TGTGCCAGCAGGGACAGGGATAATGAGCAGTTCTTC
>-|16|TRBV25-1|TRBD1|TRBJ2-3
CASSEYGQGDPDTQYF
TGTGCCAGCAGTGAATATGGACAGGGGGACCCAGATACGCAGTATTTT
>-|16|TRBV6-5|-|TRBJ1-1
CASSYSAAPGFAEAFF
TGTGCCAGCAGTTACTCCGCCGCCCCCGGGTTCGCTGAAGCTTTCTTT
>-|14|TRBV6-5|-|TRBJ1-4
CASRASATNEKLFF
TGTGCCAGCAGGGCCAGTGCAACTAATGAAAAACTGTTTTTT
>-|16|TRBV5-3|TRBD2|TRBJ2-3
CARSLDCSGGTDTQYF
TGTGCCAGAAGCCTAGACTGTAGCGGGGGCACAGATACGCAGTATTTT
>-|17|TRBV5-6|TRBD2|TRBJ2-5
CASSPRLAGGPEETQYF
TGTGCCAGCAGCCCTCGGCTAGCGGGGGGGCCGGAGGAGACCCAGTACTTC
>-|14|TRBV28|TRBD1|TRBJ1-4
CASRTDRGNEKLFF
TGTGCCAGCAGAACGGACAGGGGTAATGAAAAACTGTTTTTT
>-|16|TRBV28|-|TRBJ2-2
CASSLPWQGGTGELFF
TGTGCCAGCAGTTTACCCTGGCAGGGTGGCACCGGGGAGCTGTTTTTT
>-|14|TRBV5-8|-|TRBJ2-7
CASSYLGDPYEQYF
TGTGCCAGCAGCTATCTAGGCGATCCCTACGAGCAGTACTTC
>-|15|TRBV7-2|TRBD2|TRBJ2-2
CASSETSVGPGELFF
TGTGCCAGCAGCGAGACTAGCGTCGGTCCCGGGGAGCTGTTTTTT
>-|15|TRBV5-1|-|TRBJ2-7
CASSYPGTRNYEQYF
TGCGCCAGCAGCTACCCCGGGACAAGAAACTACGAGCAGTACTTC
>-|20|TRBV6-4|TRBD2|TRBJ2-1
CASSAPGLAGGWSSYNEQFF
TGTGCCAGCAGTGCCCCCGGACTAGCGGGAGGGTGGAGCTCCTACAATGAGCAGTTCTTC
>-|13|TRBV29-1|-|TRBJ2-1
CSVPVVSYNEQFF
TGCAGCGTTCCGGTAGTGTCCTACAATGAGCAGTTCTTC
>-|13|TRBV4-3|-|TRBJ1-1
CASSQETEIEAFF
TGCGCCAGCAGCCAAGAGACAGAGATCGAAGCTTTCTTT
>-|13|TRBV9|TRBD2|TRBJ2-7
CASGLADYGEQYF
TGTGCCAGCGGACTAGCGGATTACGGGGAGCAGTACTTC
>-|16|TRBV13|-|TRBJ2-3
CASSHRDNALEDTQYF
TGTGCCAGCAGCCACCGGGACAACGCCTTGGAAGATACGCAGTATTTT
>once|13|TRBV14|-|TRBJ2-7
CASSQGGDSRLHF
TGTGCCAGCAGCCAAGGAGGTGACTCGCGGTTGCATTTC
>-|15|TRBV30|TRBD1|TRBJ2-1
CAWSGDRGTYNEQFF
TGTGCCTGGAGTGGGGACAGGGGCACCTACAATGAGCAGTTCTTC
>-|11|TRBV5-8|-|TRBJ2-7
CASSFAYEQYF
TGTGCCAGCAGCTTTGCGTACGAGCAGTACTTC
>-|13|TRBV15|-|TRBJ2-1
CATSRDFRDEQFF
TGTGCCACCAGCAGAGATTTCCGCGATGAGCAGTTCTTC
>-|17|TRBV21-1|-|TRBJ1-6
CASSKKFDQGSDSPLHF
TGTGCCAGCAGCAAAAAGTTTGACCAGGGTTCTGATTCACCCCTCCACTTT
>-|15|TRBV10-1|TRBD2|TRBJ2-3
CASSRLAGGADTQYF
TGCGCCAGCAGCCGACTAGCGGGGGGAGCAGATACGCAGTATTTT
>-|15|TRBV7-2|-|TRBJ2-4
CASSLGGVPKNIQYF
TGTGCCAGCAGCTTAGGGGGGGTTCCCAAAAACATTCAGTACTTC
>-|10|TRBV5-1|-|TRBJ1-1
CASSLHEAFF
TGCGCCAGCAGCTTGCATGAGGCTTTCTTT
>-|15|TRBV7-8|-|TRBJ1-5
CASSSDSYSNQPQHF
TGTGCCAGCAGCTCGGACAGTTATAGCAATCAGCCCCAGCATTTT